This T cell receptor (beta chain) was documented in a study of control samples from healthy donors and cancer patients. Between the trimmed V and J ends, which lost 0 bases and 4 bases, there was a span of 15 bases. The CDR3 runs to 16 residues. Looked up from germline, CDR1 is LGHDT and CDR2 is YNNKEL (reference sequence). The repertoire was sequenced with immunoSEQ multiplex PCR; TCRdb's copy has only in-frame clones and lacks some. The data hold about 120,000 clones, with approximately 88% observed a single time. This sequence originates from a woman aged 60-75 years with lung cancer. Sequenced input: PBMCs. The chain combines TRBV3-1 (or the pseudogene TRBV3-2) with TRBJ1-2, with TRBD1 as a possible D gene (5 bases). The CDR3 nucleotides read TGTGCCAGCAGCCAAGAGAACTCTCCAGGGAGCTATGGCTACACCTTC. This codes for CASSQENSPGSYGYTF.